Below, 5 T cell receptor beta chains from the same sample are listed, as sequenced in a study of molecular identifiers for immune sequencing clone quantification. TCRdb recomputed calls from the PCR reads with MiXCR, one row per CDR3 protein. The table shows roughly 630,000 distinct CDR3 sequences, with about 25% occurring only once. The source material was naive CD8+ T cells from blood, with Jurkat cell RNA spiked in. Documented subset: FACS-sorted CD8+CD4-CCR7+CD45RA+ naive T cells. These receptors were collected from a human donor in good health. Some libraries in this study had Jurkat cell RNA spiked in.

This chain links TRBV21-1 with TRBJ2-7. TRBV21-1 is a pseudogene locus. This CDR3 spans 9 amino acids. CDR3 DNA: TGTGCCCTCCCTCCTGAGCAGTACTTC. It yields the protein CALPPEQYF.

The V call is TRBV6-6, the J call TRBJ2-1; no clear D. Germline V CDR1 and CDR2: MNHNY, SVGAGI (reference sequence). The CDR3 contains 14 residues. Trimming removed 11 bases at V and 0 bases at J, with 14 bases between. CDR3 coding DNA: TGTGCCGGCATAGGGTCCCCCTCCTACAATGAGCAGTTCTTC. Protein sequence: CAGIGSPSYNEQFF.

J is TRBJ2-7 and V is TRBV30; 11 positions match TRBD2. V lost 4 bases and J lost 0; bases outside the gene matches: 20. CDR3 length: 20 amino acids. The V gene's germline CDR1 is GTSNPN and CDR2 SVGIG (reference sequence). CDR3 in DNA: TGTGCCTGGACTAGACTGGGTCAAAAGGGACTAGCGGTTGACTCCTACGAGCAGTACTTC. Encoded protein: CAWTRLGQKGLAVDSYEQYF.

This clonotype was seen many times. The chain carries TRBV7-9 and TRBJ1-1; no firm D call. The CDR3 extends over 14 amino acids. V was clipped by 5 bases and J by 10 bases, with 20 bases between them. Germline V gene data show CDR1 as SEHNR and CDR2 as FQNEAQ (reference sequence). CDR3 region: CASSPPQGFDGAFF. CDR3 DNA: TGTGCCAGCAGCCCACCCCAAGGGTTCGATGGAGCTTTCTTT.

In this sample, this clonotype turned up a few times. The chain uses TRBV6-5 and TRBJ1-1; no definite D call. The germline V gene has CDR1 MNHEY and CDR2 SVGAGI. V shed 6 bases and J shed 1 base, with 18 bases lying between them. The CDR3 consists of 16 residues. The CDR3, as DNA: TGTGCCAGCAGCCCCGTTGTGGTATATAGGAACACTGAAGCTTTCTTT. It specifies CASSPVVVYRNTEAFF.